These 16 T cell receptor beta chains came from one sample sequenced in a study of molecular identifiers for immune sequencing clone quantification. MiXCR was run by TCRdb on the PCR reads, yielding one entry per CDR3 protein. The sample carries about 300,000 distinct CDR3 sequences, roughly a fifth recorded once. The sequencing sample was made of naive CD8+ T cells from blood, with Jurkat cell RNA spiked in. Sample subset: FACS-sorted CD8+CD4-CCR7+CD45RA+ naive T cells. All receptors come from a human donor in good health. Some libraries in this study had Jurkat cell RNA spiked in.

In its sample, this clonotype was seen many times. The chain is built from TRBV12-3 or TRBV12-4 and TRBJ2-7; D is perhaps TRBD2 (5 bases). V was pared by 3 bases and J by 2 bases, with 17 bases between. This CDR3 spans 16 amino acids. CDR3 nucleotide sequence: TGTGCCAGCAGTTTCTGGCCCGGAGGCACCCCCTACGAGCAGTACTTC. It specifies CASSFWPGGTPYEQYF.

A note on this clonotype: Germline is not matched at one junction end, which may reflect a read error. Written as DNA, the CDR3 is TGCGCCAGCGGCCACGGCCTTTCGACAGGGAGCACTGAAGCTTTCTTT. It yields the protein CASGHGLSTGSTEAFF. The rearrangement uses TRBV4-3 and TRBJ1-1, with 7 bases matching TRBD1. From germline, CDR1 is LGHNA and CDR2 YSLEER. The CDR3 has 16 residues.

This clonotype was seen at least ten times. The J gene is TRBJ2-2, the V gene TRBV12-3 or TRBV12-4, with D maybe TRBD1 (5 bases). Trimming removed 2 bases at V and 4 bases at J, with 17 bases between. The CDR3 contains 17 residues. CDR3 amino acids: CASSLLAETEPTGELFF. The CDR3 DNA is TGTGCCAGCAGTTTACTGGCGGAGACAGAACCCACCGGGGAGCTGTTTTTT.

The rearrangement joins TRBV12-3 or TRBV12-4 to TRBJ2-1; 7 positions agree with TRBD1. The CDR3 extends over 12 amino acids. V lost 5 bases to trimming and J lost 10 bases; unmatched junction nucleotides: 5. CDR3 sequence: CASSPLTGEQFF. In DNA, the CDR3 is TGTGCCAGCAGTCCCCTGACAGGGGAGCAGTTCTTC.

This chain links TRBV20-1 with TRBJ2-5; 10 bases agree with TRBD2. The CDR3 spans 15 residues. Germline V gives CDR1 DFQATT, CDR2 SNEGSKA (reference sequence). With 0 bases clipped from V and 5 bases from J, the junction kept 6 bases outside the gene matches. The CDR3 coding sequence is TGCAGTGCTAGAGAAAGCGGGGGGGTGATTGAGACCCAGTACTTC. Amino acids: CSARESGGVIETQYF.

As to this clonotype: A read error may explain this, as a much larger clone is one base away. Here the CDR3 omits its conserved ending phenylalanine or tryptophan, so a read error is the likely source. The chain links TRBV7-6 to TRBJ2-3, with D perhaps given as TRBD1 or TRBD2 (6 bases each). The CDR3 has 17 amino acids. The V end lost 5 bases, the J end lost 1 base, and 19 bases lay between the germline ends. Looked up from germline, CDR1 is SGHVS and CDR2 is FNYEAQ. CDR3 sequence: CASSANAPGAGTDTQYL. The CDR3 bases are TGTGCCAGCAGCGCTAACGCCCCGGGGGCCGGCACAGATACGCAGTATCTT.

The table lists this clonotype with many counts. V and J are TRBV25-1 and TRBJ2-5; the match to TRBD1 covers 8 bases. The V gene end was trimmed by 6 bases and the J gene end by 1 base; junction bases not matched to a gene: 1. The length of the CDR3 is 13 residues. Germline V gene sequence: CDR1 MGHDK, CDR2 SYGVNS. The CDR3 here is CASRGTGQETQYF. CDR3 sequence (DNA): TGTGCCAGCAGGGGGACAGGCCAAGAGACCCAGTACTTC.

V usage is TRBV18 and J usage is TRBJ2-1; D gene uncertain. The germline V and J ends were trimmed by 4 bases and 2 bases, with 15 bases remaining between them. The CDR3 runs to 16 residues. CDR1 is KGHSH, CDR2 LQKENI, per germline. DNA of the CDR3: TGTGCCAGCTCACAGACCGGACGGGCGGCCTACAATGAGCAGTTCTTC. Protein product: CASSQTGRAAYNEQFF.

As regards this clonotype: A much bigger clone sits one base away, suggesting this may be a read error. Here the CDR3 omits its conserved ending phenylalanine or tryptophan, so a read error is the likely source. The chain employs TRBV14 and TRBJ2-7; D not resolved. V dropped 2 bases and J dropped 0 bases, with 8 bases sitting between them. The germline CDR1 and CDR2 sequences are SGHDN and FVKESK. The CDR3 runs 14 residues. CDR3 residues: CASSQRVNSYEQYL. CDR3 DNA: TGTGCCAGCAGCCAACGGGTTAACTCCTACGAGCAGTACCTC.

A few counts support this clonotype. J is TRBJ1-1 and V is TRBV7-9; possibly TRBD1 for D (5 bases). The CDR3 is 14 amino acids. Germline V CDR1 and CDR2: SEHNR, FQNEAQ (reference sequence). V dropped 5 bases and J dropped 4 bases, with 14 bases sitting between them. CDR3: CASSANYGGTEAFF. CDR3 DNA: TGTGCCAGCAGCGCCAACTATGGGGGCACTGAAGCTTTCTTT.

This clonotype has at least ten counts. The V and J genes are TRBV20-1 and TRBJ2-5; TRBD2 is a possible D gene (6 bases). CDR1 and CDR2 (germline): DFQATT, SNEGSKA (reference sequence). The V and J ends lost 0 bases and 5 bases respectively, with 10 bases between them. The CDR3 extends over 13 amino acids. In DNA form, the CDR3 reads TGCAGTGCTAGAGAGGAGGGAGCCGAGACCCAGTACTTC. Residues: CSAREEGAETQYF.

The CDR3 bases are TGTGCCAGCAGCCAAGTCGGGACAGGGTATGACACTGAAGCTTTCTTT. As protein: CASSQVGTGYDTEAFF. The chain couples TRBV3-1 to TRBJ1-1; 9 bases match TRBD1. CDR3 size: 16 residues. The germline V gene encodes CDR1 LGHDT and CDR2 YNNKEL (reference sequence). The ends lost 1 base at V and 3 bases at J; junction bases unmatched: 6.

This clonotype showed up just once. A much larger clone differs from this one at a single base, so this may be a read error. The rearrangement uses TRBV7-6 and TRBJ2-3; the match to TRBD2 covers 9 bases. Unmatched junction bases numbered 9, after V lost 8 bases and J lost 0 bases. Germline lookup yields CDR1 SGHVS and CDR2 FNYEAQ. This CDR3 comprises 16 residues. CDR3 protein: CASGILAGTSTDTQYF. The CDR3 region has the DNA TGTGCCAGCGGCATCCTAGCGGGGACTAGCACAGATACGCAGTATTTT.

This clonotype has more than one count but fewer than ten. The chain is built from TRBV7-9 and TRBJ2-1; D unclear. CDR1 and CDR2 from the germline V gene are SEHNR and FQNEAQ (reference sequence). V was trimmed by 6 bases and J by 3 bases, leaving 9 bases between them. The CDR3 totals 13 residues. The CDR3 coding sequence is TGTGCCAGCAGTCCCGCGAACTACAATGAGCAGTTCTTC. Translating it yields CASSPANYNEQFF. The full variable domain, rest sourced from reference TRBV7-9 and TRBJ2-1, is DTGVSQNPRHKITKRGQNVTFRCDPISEHNRLYWYRQTLGQGPEFLTYFQNEAQLEKSRLLSDRFSAERPKGSFSTLEIQRTEQGDSAMYLCASSPANYNEQFFGPGTRLTVL.

Comment on this clonotype: A much larger clone sits a single nucleotide away, making a read error possible. This chain uses TRBV5-3 with TRBJ2-3; D is uncertain. TRBV5-3 is an ORF for which the function is uncertain. CDR3 size: 15 residues. Trimming took off 9 bases at V and 3 bases at J, with 20 bases between the two ends. The CDR3 loop is CANSLVLQGTDTQYF. As DNA, the CDR3 is TGTGCCAACAGCTTGGTCTTGCAAGGGACAGATACGCAGTATTTT.

This clonotype appeared many times. V and J are TRBV7-6 and TRBJ2-5, with 7 nucleotides matching TRBD2. The CDR3 covers 16 residues. Germline trimming cut 1 base from V and 1 base from J; bases unmatched to any gene: 6. Germline V gene lookup returns CDR1 SGHVS and CDR2 FNYEAQ. CDR3 loop: CASSLVASGGQETQYF. CDR3 DNA: TGTGCCAGCAGCTTAGTTGCTAGCGGAGGCCAAGAGACCCAGTACTTC.